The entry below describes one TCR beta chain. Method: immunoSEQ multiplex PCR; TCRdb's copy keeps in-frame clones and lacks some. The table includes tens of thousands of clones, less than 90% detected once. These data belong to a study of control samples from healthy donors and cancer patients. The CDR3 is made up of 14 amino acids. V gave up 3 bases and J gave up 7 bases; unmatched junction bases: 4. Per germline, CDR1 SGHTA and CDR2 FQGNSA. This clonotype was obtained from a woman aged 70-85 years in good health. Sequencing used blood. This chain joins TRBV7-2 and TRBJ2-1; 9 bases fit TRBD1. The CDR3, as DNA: TGTGCCAGCAGCTTCGCACAGGGGGCTAATGAGCAGTTCTTC. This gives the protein CASSFAQGANEQFF.